The subject of this entry is one TCR beta chain. Its specificity is not known. Libraries were prepared by immunoSEQ multiplex PCR; TCRdb keeps only in-frame clonotypes and omits some of them. The repertoire consists of about 28,000 clones, with about 90% occurring once and the leading ten covering approximately 6.7%. The source of the sample is a study of PD-1 blockade in classical Hodgkin lymphoma. Study details: On a schedule of every 2 weeks, patients received nivolumab 3 mg/kg intravenously. The study, taken as a whole, reports: A reduction in baseline TCR diversity was reportedly seen in newly diagnosed patients relative to healthy donors.

Autologous stem cell transplantation was followed by relapse in every patient, and brentuximab vedotin exposure varied. PBMCs were thawed, and CD8+ T cells were then isolated from them by magnetic negative selection. The source material was CD8+ T cells from blood, sampled at baseline. The source of this sequence is a human donor with classical Hodgkin lymphoma.

CDR3 in DNA: TGCGCCAGCACCCTCTTAAAGTCTCAAGAGACCCAGTACTTC. This sequence encodes CASTLLKSQETQYF. The chain is built from TRBV23-1 and TRBJ2-5; D remains ambiguous. TRBV23-1 is known as an ORF, though its function is uncertain. This CDR3 comprises 14 residues. The V end was cut by 7 bases, the J end by 2 bases, with 14 bases between.